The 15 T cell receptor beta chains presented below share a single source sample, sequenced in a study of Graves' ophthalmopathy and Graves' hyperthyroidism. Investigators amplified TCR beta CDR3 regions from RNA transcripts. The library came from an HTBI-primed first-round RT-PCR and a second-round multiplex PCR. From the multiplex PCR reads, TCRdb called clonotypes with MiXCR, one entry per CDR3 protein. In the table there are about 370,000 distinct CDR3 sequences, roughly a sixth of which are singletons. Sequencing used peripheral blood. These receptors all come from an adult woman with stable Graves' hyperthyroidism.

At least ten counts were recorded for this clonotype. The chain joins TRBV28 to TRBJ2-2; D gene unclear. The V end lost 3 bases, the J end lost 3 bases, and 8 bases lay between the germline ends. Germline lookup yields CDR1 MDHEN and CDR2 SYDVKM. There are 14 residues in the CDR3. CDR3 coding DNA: TGTGCCAGCAGTTTCAGTCCAGACACCGGGGAGCTGTTTTTT. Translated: CASSFSPDTGELFF.

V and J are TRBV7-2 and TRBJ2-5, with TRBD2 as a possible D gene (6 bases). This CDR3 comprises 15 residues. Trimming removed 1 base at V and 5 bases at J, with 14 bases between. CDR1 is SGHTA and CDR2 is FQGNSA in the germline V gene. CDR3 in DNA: TGTGCCAGCAGCTTAGGGGCGACCGCGGGGGAGACCCAGTACTTC. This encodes CASSLGATAGETQYF.

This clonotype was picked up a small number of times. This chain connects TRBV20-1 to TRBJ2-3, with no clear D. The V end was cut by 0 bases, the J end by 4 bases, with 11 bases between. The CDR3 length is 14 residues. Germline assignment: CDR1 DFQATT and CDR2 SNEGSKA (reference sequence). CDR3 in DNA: TGCAGTGCTAGAGAAATAGGGTTCGCAGATACGCAGTATTTT. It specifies CSAREIGFADTQYF.

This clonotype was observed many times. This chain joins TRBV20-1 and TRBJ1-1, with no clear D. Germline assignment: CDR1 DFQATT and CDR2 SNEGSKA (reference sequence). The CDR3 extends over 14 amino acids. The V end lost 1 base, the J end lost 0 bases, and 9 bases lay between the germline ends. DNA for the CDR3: TGCAGTGCTAGAGTCGAGGGTCTGAACACTGAAGCTTTCTTT. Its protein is CSARVEGLNTEAFF.

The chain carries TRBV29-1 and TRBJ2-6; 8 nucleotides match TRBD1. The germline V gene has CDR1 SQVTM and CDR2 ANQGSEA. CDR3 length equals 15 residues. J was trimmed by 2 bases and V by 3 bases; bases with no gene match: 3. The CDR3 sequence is CSVDETGAGANVLTF. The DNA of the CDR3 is TGCAGCGTTGATGAGACAGGGGCTGGGGCCAACGTCCTGACTTTC.

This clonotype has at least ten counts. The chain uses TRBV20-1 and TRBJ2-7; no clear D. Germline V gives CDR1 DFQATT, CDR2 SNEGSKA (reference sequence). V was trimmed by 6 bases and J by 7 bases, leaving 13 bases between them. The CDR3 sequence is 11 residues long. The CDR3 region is CSAAGRWEQYF. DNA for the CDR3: TGCAGTGCCGCCGGCCGGTGGGAGCAGTACTTC.

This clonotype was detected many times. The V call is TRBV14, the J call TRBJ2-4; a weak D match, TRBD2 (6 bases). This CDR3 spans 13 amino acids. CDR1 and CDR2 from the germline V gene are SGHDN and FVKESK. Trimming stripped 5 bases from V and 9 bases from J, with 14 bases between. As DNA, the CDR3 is TGTGCCAGCAGCGATCGGACTAACGGCATTCAGTACTTC. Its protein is CASSDRTNGIQYF. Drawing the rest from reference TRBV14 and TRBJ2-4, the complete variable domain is EAGVTQFPSHSVIEKGQTVTLRCDPISGHDNLYWYRRVMGKEIKFLLHFVKESKQDESGMPNNRFLAERTGGTYSTLKVQPAELEDSGVYFCASSDRTNGIQYFGAGTRLSVL.

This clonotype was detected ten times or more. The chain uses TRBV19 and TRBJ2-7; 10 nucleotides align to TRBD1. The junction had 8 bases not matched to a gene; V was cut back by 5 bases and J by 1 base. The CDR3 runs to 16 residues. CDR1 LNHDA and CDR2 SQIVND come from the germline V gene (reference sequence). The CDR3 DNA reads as TGTGCCAGTAGTGGGGATCCGGGACAGGGGTCCTACGAGCAGTACTTC. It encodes CASSGDPGQGSYEQYF.

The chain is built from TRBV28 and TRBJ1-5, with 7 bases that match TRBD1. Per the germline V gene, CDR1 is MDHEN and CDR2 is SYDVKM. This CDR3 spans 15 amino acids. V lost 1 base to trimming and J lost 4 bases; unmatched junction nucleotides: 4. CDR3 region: CASSLLGGLNQPQHF. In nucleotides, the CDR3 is TGTGCCAGCAGTTTATTAGGGGGCTTAAATCAGCCCCAGCATTTT.

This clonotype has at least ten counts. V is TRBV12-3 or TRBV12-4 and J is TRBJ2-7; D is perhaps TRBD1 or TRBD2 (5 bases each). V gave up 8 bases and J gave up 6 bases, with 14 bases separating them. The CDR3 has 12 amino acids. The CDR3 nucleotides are TGTGCCAGCGGGGGTGGGCCCTTCGAGCAGTACTTC. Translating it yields CASGGGPFEQYF.

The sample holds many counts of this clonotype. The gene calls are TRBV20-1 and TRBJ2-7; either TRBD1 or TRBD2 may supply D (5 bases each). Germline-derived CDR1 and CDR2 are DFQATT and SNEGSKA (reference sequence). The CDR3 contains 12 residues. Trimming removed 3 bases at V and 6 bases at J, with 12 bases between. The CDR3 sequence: CSASGTLGEQYF. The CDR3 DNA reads TGCAGTGCTAGCGGGACCCTTGGCGAGCAGTACTTC.

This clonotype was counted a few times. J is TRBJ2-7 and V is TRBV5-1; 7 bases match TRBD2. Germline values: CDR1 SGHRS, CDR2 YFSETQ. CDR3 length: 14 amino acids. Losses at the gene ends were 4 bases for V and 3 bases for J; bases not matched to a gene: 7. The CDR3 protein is CASSRGEGNYEQYF. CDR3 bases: TGCGCCAGCAGCCGGGGGGAGGGTAACTACGAGCAGTACTTC. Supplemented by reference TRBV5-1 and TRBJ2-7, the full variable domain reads KAGVTQTPRYLIKTRGQQVTLSCSPISGHRSVSWYQQTPGQGLQFLFEYFSETQRNKGNFPGRFSGRQFSNSRSEMNVSTLELGDSALYLCASSRGEGNYEQYFGPGTRLTVT.

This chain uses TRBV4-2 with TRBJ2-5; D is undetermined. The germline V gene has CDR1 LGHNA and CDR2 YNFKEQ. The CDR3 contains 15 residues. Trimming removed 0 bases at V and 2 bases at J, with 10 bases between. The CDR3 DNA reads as TGTGCCAGCAGCCAAGATCAAGGCAGACAAGAGACCCAGTACTTC. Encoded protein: CASSQDQGRQETQYF.

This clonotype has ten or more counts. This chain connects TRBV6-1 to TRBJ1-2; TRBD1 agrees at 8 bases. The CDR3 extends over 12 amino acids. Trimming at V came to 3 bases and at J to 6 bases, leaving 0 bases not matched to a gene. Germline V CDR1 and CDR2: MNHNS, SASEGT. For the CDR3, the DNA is TGTGCCAGCAGTGAGACAGGGGATGGCTACACCTTC. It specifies CASSETGDGYTF.

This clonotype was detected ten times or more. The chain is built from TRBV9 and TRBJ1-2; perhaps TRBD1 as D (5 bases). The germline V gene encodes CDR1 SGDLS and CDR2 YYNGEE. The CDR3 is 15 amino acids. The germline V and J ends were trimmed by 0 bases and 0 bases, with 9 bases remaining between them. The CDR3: CASSVATGTNYGYTF. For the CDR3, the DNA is TGTGCCAGCAGCGTAGCTACAGGTACTAACTATGGCTACACCTTC. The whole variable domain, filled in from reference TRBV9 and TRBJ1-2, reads DSGVTQTPKHLITATGQRVTLRCSPRSGDLSVYWYQQSLDQGLQFLIQYYNGEERAKGNILERFSAQQFPDLHSELNLSSLELGDSALYFCASSVATGTNYGYTFGSGTRLTVV.